This is a list of T cell receptor beta chains from one sample in a study of cytomegalovirus exposure and HLA in healthy donors. Sequencing used immunoSEQ multiplex PCR; TCRdb keeps in-frame clones, though not all of them. The sample has under 120,000 clones; 74% are singletons. The source material was PBMCs. All receptors derive from a middle-aged man in good health and CMV-seropositive. Each CDR3 is given with its conserved first and last residue. Fields, in order: J gene, clone size, V gene, D gene, CDR3 DNA, CDR3 protein. The D gene is left open where the match is weak. Not all rows give a size; the values are once, few, many and, for expanded clones, a class.

J: TRBJ1-5
size: NA
V: TRBV6-5
D: NA
DNA: TGTGCCAGCAGTTCTGATCATGGGCCGAATCAGCCCCAGCATTTT
CDR3: CASSSDHGPNQPQHF

J: TRBJ1-2
size: NA
V: TRBV5-1
D: NA
DNA: TGCGCCAGCAGCTTGGGACAGGACTATGGCTACACCTTC
CDR3: CASSLGQDYGYTF

J: TRBJ2-7
size: NA
V: TRBV9
D: TRBD1
DNA: TGTGCCAGCAGCGTCGGAACAGGGGTTTACGAGCAGTACTTC
CDR3: CASSVGTGVYEQYF

J: TRBJ1-1
size: NA
V: TRBV5-1
D: TRBD1
DNA: TGCGCCAGCAGCTTTATACAGGGGGTGGAGGAAGCTTTCTTT
CDR3: CASSFIQGVEEAFF

J: TRBJ2-1
size: NA
V: TRBV7-2
D: NA
DNA: TGTGCCAGCAGCTTAGCGTGGGCAGTGCGAAACGAGCAGTTCTTC
CDR3: CASSLAWAVRNEQFF

J: TRBJ2-1
size: NA
V: TRBV18
D: NA
DNA: TGTGCCAGCTCACCAGGGATAGCGGAACTCGTGTACAATGAGCAGTTCTTC
CDR3: CASSPGIAELVYNEQFF

J: TRBJ2-2
size: NA
V: TRBV19
D: TRBD2
DNA: TGTGCCAGTAGCCCGACTAGCGGGAGGGCCGACACCGGGGAGCTGTTTTTT
CDR3: CASSPTSGRADTGELFF

J: TRBJ2-7
size: NA
V: TRBV4-2
D: NA
DNA: TGTGCCAGCAGCCAAGATCGGGTAGGCCACTACGAGCAGTACTTC
CDR3: CASSQDRVGHYEQYF

J: TRBJ1-3
size: NA
V: TRBV7-9
D: NA
DNA: TGTGCCAGCAGCCCAGGACTGCCCCTCTCTGGAAACACCATATATTTT
CDR3: CASSPGLPLSGNTIYF

J: TRBJ1-3
size: NA
V: TRBV18
D: NA
DNA: TGTGCCAGCTCACCAAACGGACAGCCCAGCTCTGGAAACACCATATATTTT
CDR3: CASSPNGQPSSGNTIYF

J: TRBJ2-7
size: NA
V: TRBV25-1
D: TRBD1
DNA: TGTGCCAGCAGTTTGACCGGGACAGGTTTTTACGAGCAGTACTTC
CDR3: CASSLTGTGFYEQYF

J: TRBJ1-5
size: once
V: TRBV2
D: NA
DNA: TGTGCCAGCAGTGAGGCAAATCAGCCCCAGCATTTT
CDR3: CASSEANQPQHF

J: TRBJ1-2
size: NA
V: TRBV2
D: NA
DNA: TGTGCCAGCTCAGCCCCCTCAGACTTTAACTATGGCTACACCTTC
CDR3: CASSAPSDFNYGYTF

J: TRBJ2-7
size: NA
V: TRBV19
D: NA
DNA: TGTGCCAGTAGCCGACGACTAGGAGGGGCAAGGGGTTTATACGAGCAGTACTTC
CDR3: CASSRRLGGARGLYEQYF

J: TRBJ1-6
size: NA
V: TRBV5-1
D: TRBD1
DNA: TGCGCCAGCAGCTTTGGACAGGGGGCCTCCGAGTCACCCCTCCACTTT
CDR3: CASSFGQGASESPLHF

J: TRBJ2-7
size: NA
V: TRBV29-1
D: TRBD1
DNA: TGCAGCGCAGGACAGGGAAACTACGAGCAGTACTTC
CDR3: CSAGQGNYEQYF

J: TRBJ2-1
size: NA
V: TRBV18
D: NA
DNA: TGTGCCAGCAGAACCGGGACTTCGAATAAGCAGTTCTTC
CDR3: CASRTGTSNKQFF

J: TRBJ2-1
size: NA
V: TRBV11-2
D: TRBD2
DNA: TGTGCCAGCAGCTGGGGACTAGCGGGAAACAATGAGCAGTTCTTC
CDR3: CASSWGLAGNNEQFF

J: TRBJ1-4
size: NA
V: TRBV15
D: NA
DNA: TGTGCCACCAGCAGAGATAATGAGGAAAAACTGTTTTTT
CDR3: CATSRDNEEKLFF

J: TRBJ2-3
size: NA
V: TRBV6-5
D: NA
DNA: TGTGCCAGCAGTTCCCCCAGGGGCGGGACAGATACGCAGTATTTT
CDR3: CASSSPRGGTDTQYF

J: TRBJ2-6
size: NA
V: TRBV5-6
D: NA
DNA: TGTGCCAGCAGCTTTTTACGAGGTTCTGGGGCCAACGTCCTGACTTTC
CDR3: CASSFLRGSGANVLTF